Shown below are 9 T cell receptor beta chains from a single sample sequenced in a study of identical twins. TCRdb re-derived calls from the 5' RACE reads in MiXCR, one entry per CDR3 protein. The sample consists of approximately 490,000 distinct CDR3 sequences, about 20% of them appearing once. In addition, the sample was reused for a study of yellow fever vaccine responses in identical twins.

Sequencing input: CD4+ T cells sorted from blood. Receptors were obtained from a woman aged 18 to 35 in good health.

This clonotype occurred a few times. The CDR3 reads CASSPQGRPKETQYF. The CDR3 DNA reads TGTGCCAGCAGCCCACAGGGACGACCCAAAGAGACCCAGTACTTC. This chain links TRBV12-3 or TRBV12-4 with TRBJ2-5, with D possibly TRBD1 on 6 matching bases. Deletions cut 6 bases from V and 3 bases from J, with 17 bases between. The CDR3 consists of 15 residues.

A few counts support this clonotype. The CDR3 region is CASSLWDRRPTETQYF. CDR3 nucleotide sequence: TGTGCCAGCAGCTTGTGGGACCGAAGACCGACGGAGACCCAGTACTTC. The chain has TRBV5-6 and TRBJ2-5, with D perhaps assigned TRBD1 or TRBD2 (5 bases each). Germline assignment: CDR1 SGHDT and CDR2 YYEEEE. Trimming took off 1 base at V and 5 bases at J, with 18 bases between the two ends. The CDR3 has 16 residues. Complete variable domain (other parts from reference TRBV5-6 and TRBJ2-5): DAGVTQSPTHLIKTRGQQVTLRCSPKSGHDTVSWYQQALGQGPQFIFQYYEEEERQRGNFPDRFSGHQFPNYSSELNVNALLLGDSALYLCASSLWDRRPTETQYFGPGTRLLVL.

This clonotype was counted a few times. This chain connects TRBV20-1 to TRBJ2-5; 8 bases map to TRBD1. V was pared by 3 bases and J by 3 bases, with 3 bases of the junction left unmatched. The V gene's germline CDR1 is DFQATT and CDR2 SNEGSKA (reference sequence). CDR3 length: 13 residues. The CDR3 region has the DNA TGCAGTGCTAGTGTGACAGGGGAAGAGACCCAGTACTTC. It translates to CSASVTGEETQYF.

The rearrangement links TRBV20-1 to TRBJ2-7; 8 bases match TRBD1. The trim removed 6 bases at V and 5 bases at J, leaving 15 bases unmatched. Looked up from germline, CDR1 is DFQATT and CDR2 is SNEGSKA (reference sequence). The CDR3 consists of 15 residues. The CDR3 loop reads CSALSPRQGQNEQYF. The CDR3 region has the DNA TGCAGTGCCTTATCCCCCCGACAGGGGCAAAACGAGCAGTACTTC.

V is TRBV3-1 and J is TRBJ1-5; D remains unclear. CDR1 and CDR2 from the germline V gene are LGHDT and YNNKEL (reference sequence). This CDR3 contains 14 residues. Trimming took off 4 bases at V and 7 bases at J, with 14 bases between the two ends. CDR3: CASSPVPSRQPQHF. CDR3 sequence (DNA): TGTGCCAGCAGCCCGGTGCCGTCTCGCCAGCCCCAGCATTTT.

This clonotype was recorded a few times. The V call is TRBV28, the J call TRBJ2-4, with 7 bases that match TRBD1. Germline V CDR1 and CDR2: MDHEN, SYDVKM. The junction had 10 bases not matched to a gene; V was cut back by 5 bases and J by 6 bases. The CDR3 has 15 residues. The CDR3 sequence: CASSPPTGPGNIQYF. CDR3 coding DNA: TGTGCCAGCAGTCCCCCGACAGGGCCAGGAAACATTCAGTACTTC.

This clonotype was detected a few times. The chain links TRBV20-1 to TRBJ1-1, with no clear D. The CDR3 spans 13 residues. V was clipped by 1 base and J by 6 bases, with 12 bases between them. CDR1 is DFQATT and CDR2 is SNEGSKA in the germline V gene (reference sequence). This chain's CDR3 is CSARVARFSEAFF. The CDR3 bases are TGCAGTGCTAGAGTAGCCAGGTTTTCTGAAGCTTTCTTT.

The V call is TRBV6-5, the J call TRBJ2-5, with 7 bases lining up with TRBD2. The junction had 9 bases not matched to a gene; V was cut back by 4 bases and J by 4 bases. Germline CDR1 MNHEY, CDR2 SVGAGI. The CDR3 spans 15 residues. The CDR3 region has the DNA TGTGCCAGCAGTTTGTGGGAGGGCCTCAGAGAGACCCAGTACTTC. Amino acids: CASSLWEGLRETQYF.

This clonotype was detected a few times. This chain joins TRBV11-2 and TRBJ2-1, with 7 bases lining up with TRBD2. This CDR3 has 15 residues. The J segment lost 5 bases and the V segment lost 4 bases, leaving 8 bases of the junction unmatched. The germline V gene encodes CDR1 SGHAT and CDR2 FQNNGV. DNA for the CDR3: TGTGCCAGCAGCTCCACGGGGGGTCGGGACAATGAGCAGTTCTTC. Its protein is CASSSTGGRDNEQFF.